The clone carrying this T cell receptor (beta chain) was seen many times. As yet, its antigen is unknown. This sample stems from a study of T cells in Graves' hyperthyroidism and ophthalmopathy. Study at large: At the time of initial diagnosis and before any treatment, peripheral blood was collected. Study conclusions and caveats: The model's output predicted ophthalmopathy at a median of about 6.5 months prior to onset. In the blood, most expanded thyroid clonotypes above 0.001 appeared as well.

RNA transcripts provided the source from which TCR beta CDR3 regions were amplified. In the first-round RT-PCR of the TCR CDR3, the HTBI primer set was used. Each CDR3 protein gets one entry after TCRdb re-called the multiplex PCR reads with MiXCR. The top ten hold less than 40% of the sample, which has roughly 700,000 distinct CDR3 sequences, approximately 40% seen once. A patient was excluded if there was uncontrolled infection, other autoimmune disease, pregnancy or lactation. The source material was blood. The clonotype originates from a middle-aged woman with Graves' hyperthyroidism.

The CDR3 DNA sequence: TGTGCCAGCCATCGGACAGGGGGCGACGAGCAGTACTTC. Translating it yields CASHRTGGDEQYF. This chain connects TRBV5-4 to TRBJ2-7, with 11 positions matching TRBD1. The CDR3 is 13 residues long. Germline CDR1 reads SGHNT; CDR2 reads YYREEE (reference sequence). The junction had 5 bases not matched to a gene; V was cut back by 7 bases and J by 5 bases. The full variable domain, with the rest looked up from reference TRBV5-4 and TRBJ2-7, is ETGVTQSPTHLIKTRGQQVTLRCSSQSGHNTVSWYQQALGQGPQFIFQYYREEENGRGNFPPRFSGLQFPNYSSELNVNALELDDSALYLCASHRTGGDEQYFGPGTRLTVT.